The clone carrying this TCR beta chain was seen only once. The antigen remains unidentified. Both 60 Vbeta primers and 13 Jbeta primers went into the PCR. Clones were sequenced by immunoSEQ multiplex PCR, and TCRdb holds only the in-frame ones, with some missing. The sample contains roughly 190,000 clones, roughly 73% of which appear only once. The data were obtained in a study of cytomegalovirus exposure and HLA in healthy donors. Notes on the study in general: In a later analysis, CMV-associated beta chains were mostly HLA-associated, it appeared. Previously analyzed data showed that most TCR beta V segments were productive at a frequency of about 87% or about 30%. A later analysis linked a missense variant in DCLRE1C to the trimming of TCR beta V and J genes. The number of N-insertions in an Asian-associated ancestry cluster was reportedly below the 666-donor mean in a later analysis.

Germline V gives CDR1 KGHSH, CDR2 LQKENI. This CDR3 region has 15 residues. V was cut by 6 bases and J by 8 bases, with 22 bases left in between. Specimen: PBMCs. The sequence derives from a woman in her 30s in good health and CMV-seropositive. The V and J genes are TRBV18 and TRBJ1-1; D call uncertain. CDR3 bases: TGTGCCAGCTCGCCCGGCAACGGACTCACAGAAGAAGCTTTCTTT. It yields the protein CASSPGNGLTEEAFF.